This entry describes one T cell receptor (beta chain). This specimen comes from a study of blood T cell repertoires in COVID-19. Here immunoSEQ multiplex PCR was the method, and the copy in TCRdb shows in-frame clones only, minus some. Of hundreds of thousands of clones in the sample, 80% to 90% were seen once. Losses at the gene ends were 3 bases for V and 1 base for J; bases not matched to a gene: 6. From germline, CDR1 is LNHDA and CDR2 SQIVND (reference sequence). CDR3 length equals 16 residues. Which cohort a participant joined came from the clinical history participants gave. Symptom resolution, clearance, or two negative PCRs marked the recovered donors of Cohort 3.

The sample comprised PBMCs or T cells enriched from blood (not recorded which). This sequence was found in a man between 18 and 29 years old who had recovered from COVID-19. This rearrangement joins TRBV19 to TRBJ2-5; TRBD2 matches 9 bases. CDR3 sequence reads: CASSIFSGGGQETQYF. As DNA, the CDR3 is TGTGCCAGTAGTATCTTTAGCGGGGGTGGCCAAGAGACCCAGTACTTC.